These 3 T cell receptor beta chains share one sample of origin, sequenced in a study of blood T cell repertoires in COVID-19 (dated by TCRdb to the early 2020s). Library generation was performed with the immunoSEQ multiplex PCR assay. The clones in this table, taken by TCRdb from immuneACCESS, are in-frame only. Not every clone is retained; where verified, under half of the shortfall comes from an unresolved V gene, and the cause of the rest is unknown. Recorded for this sample are approximately 77,000 clones; 80% of them occurred a single time. More than 4% of the sample is held by the ten biggest clonotypes. Sequenced input: peripheral blood. These receptors all come from a woman aged 70-85 years with acute or convalescent COVID-19.

The chain combines TRBV19 with TRBJ2-2; TRBD1 is a possible D gene (6 bases). CDR3 length: 15 residues. Germline loops: CDR1 LNHDA, CDR2 SQIVND (reference sequence). V was trimmed by 3 bases and J by 5 bases, leaving 13 bases between them. In nucleotides, the CDR3 is TGTGCCAGTAGTATCGACAGGCGAGAGACCGGGGAGCTGTTTTTT. Protein product: CASSIDRRETGELFF.

This clone has just a few counts. The chain has TRBV13 and TRBJ1-2, with D perhaps matching TRBD1 (6 bases). Looked up from germline, CDR1 is PRHDT and CDR2 is FYEKMQ (reference sequence). The V end was cut by 0 bases, the J end by 6 bases, with 14 bases between. The CDR3 loop spans 15 amino acids. This CDR3 is CASSLGPGAVDGYTF. In DNA, the CDR3 is TGTGCCAGCAGCTTAGGTCCAGGGGCGGTGGATGGCTACACCTTC.

This clone was observed many times. The J gene is TRBJ2-7, the V gene TRBV18; TRBD2 matches 16 bases. V lost 8 bases to trimming and J lost 5 bases; unmatched junction nucleotides: 6. The germline V gene encodes CDR1 KGHSH and CDR2 LQKENI. The CDR3 has 15 residues. The chain's CDR3 is CASKGLAGGRDEQYF. CDR3 DNA: TGTGCCAGCAAGGGACTAGCGGGGGGGAGAGACGAGCAGTACTTC. Full variable domain (missing parts from reference TRBV18 and TRBJ2-7): NAGVMQNPRHLVRRRGQEARLRCSPMKGHSHVYWYRQLPEEGLKFMVYLQKENIIDESGMPKERFSAEFPKEGPSILRIQQVVRGDSAAYFCASKGLAGGRDEQYFGPGTRLTVT.